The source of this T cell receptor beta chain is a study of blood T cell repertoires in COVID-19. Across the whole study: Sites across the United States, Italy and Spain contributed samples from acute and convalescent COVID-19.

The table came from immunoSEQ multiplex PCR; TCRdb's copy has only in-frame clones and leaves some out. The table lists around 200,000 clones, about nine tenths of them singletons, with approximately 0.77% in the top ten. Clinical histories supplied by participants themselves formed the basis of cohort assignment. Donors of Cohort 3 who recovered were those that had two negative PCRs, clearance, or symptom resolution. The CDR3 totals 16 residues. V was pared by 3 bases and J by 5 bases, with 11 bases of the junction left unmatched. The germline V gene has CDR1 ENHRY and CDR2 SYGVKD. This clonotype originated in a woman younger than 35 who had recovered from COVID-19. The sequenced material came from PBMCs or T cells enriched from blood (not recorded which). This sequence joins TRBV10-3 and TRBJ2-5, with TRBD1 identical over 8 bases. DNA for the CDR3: TGTGCCATCAGTGATCGCGGCAGGGGGCGCCAGGAGACCCAGTACTTC. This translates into CAISDRGRGRQETQYF.